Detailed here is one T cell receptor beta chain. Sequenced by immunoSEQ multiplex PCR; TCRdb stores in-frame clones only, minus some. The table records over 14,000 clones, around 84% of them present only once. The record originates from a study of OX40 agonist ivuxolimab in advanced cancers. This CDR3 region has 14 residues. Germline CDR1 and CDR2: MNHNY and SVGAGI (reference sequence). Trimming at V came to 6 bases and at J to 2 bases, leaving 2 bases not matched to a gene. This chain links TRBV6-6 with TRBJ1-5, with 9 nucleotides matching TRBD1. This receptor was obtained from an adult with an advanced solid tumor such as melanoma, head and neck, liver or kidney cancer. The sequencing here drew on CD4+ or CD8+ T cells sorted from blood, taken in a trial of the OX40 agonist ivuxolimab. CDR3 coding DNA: TGTGCCAGCAGCCGGACAGGGGGCAATCAGCCCCAGCATTTT. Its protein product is CASSRTGGNQPQHF.